Listed below are T cell receptor beta chains from one sample, sequenced in a study of blood T cell repertoires in COVID-19. The table came from immunoSEQ multiplex PCR; TCRdb's copy has only in-frame clones and leaves some out. The table lists some 150,000 clones, around 85% of them singletons. The source material was peripheral blood. These receptor sequences come from a man between 60 and 75 years old with COVID-19, enrolled during active disease. Each CDR3 is given with its conserved first and last residue. A D gene is named only where the DNA matches it firmly. The size of a clone is reported for some rows only, either as once, few or many, or as a class for expanded clones.

v_call	clone_size	cdr3_length	d_call	j_call	cdr3_nt	cdr3_aa
TRBV20-1	-	11	-	TRBJ1-2	TGCAGTGCTCAACAGGGATGGGGCTACACCTTC	CSAQQGWGYTF
TRBV7-9	-	15	-	TRBJ1-2	TGTGCCAGCAGCCCGGGGGTGGGAAGATTCTATGGCTACACCTTC	CASSPGVGRFYGYTF
TRBV11-2	-	19	-	TRBJ1-6	TGTGCCAGCAGCACTCGTGGAGGGCTGGCTAGCTCCTATAATTCACCCCTCCACTTT	CASSTRGGLASSYNSPLHF
TRBV5-1	-	15	TRBD2	TRBJ2-1	TGCGCCAGCAGCTTGGGCGGGGGCTCCTACAATGAGCAGTTCTTC	CASSLGGGSYNEQFF
TRBV25-1	once	12	-	TRBJ1-2	TGTGCCAGCAGCCTACAGGGTTATGGCTACACCTTC	CASSLQGYGYTF
TRBV18	-	17	TRBD2	TRBJ2-5	TGTGCCAGCTCAGAGAGCCTGGGACTAGCGGGAGTAGAGACCCAGTACTTC	CASSESLGLAGVETQYF
TRBV19	-	15	-	TRBJ1-5	TGTGCCAGTAGTATGCAGGGTTTAAGTAATCAGCCCCAGCATTTT	CASSMQGLSNQPQHF
TRBV20-1	-	14	TRBD1	TRBJ1-6	TGCAGTGCTAGTACCGGGACAGGGGCCTCACCCCTCCACTTT	CSASTGTGASPLHF
TRBV10-1	-	11	-	TRBJ2-7	TGCGCCAGCATAAGCGGCTACGAGCAGTACTTC	CASISGYEQYF
TRBV19	-	16	-	TRBJ1-5	TGTGCCAGTAGCACAACAGGGACCTTGGGCAATCAGCCCCAGCATTTT	CASSTTGTLGNQPQHF
TRBV5-1	few	15	TRBD2	TRBJ2-2	TGCGCCAGCAGCTTGGTCCCTAGCGGGCCCGGGGAGCTGTTTTTT	CASSLVPSGPGELFF
TRBV7-9	-	13	-	TRBJ1-6	TGTGCCAGCAGCTTAGGGGCAAATTCACCCCTCCACTTT	CASSLGANSPLHF
TRBV18	-	15	TRBD1	TRBJ1-5	TGTGCCAGCTCCCGCGGACAGGGGGAGAATCAGCCCCAGCATTTT	CASSRGQGENQPQHF
TRBV7-2	-	14	-	TRBJ1-2	TGTGCCAGCAGCCAAGCCGGGACTAACTATGGCTACACCTTC	CASSQAGTNYGYTF
TRBV19	-	11	-	TRBJ2-1	TGTGCCAGTAGTTTCCTCAATGAGCAGTTCTTC	CASSFLNEQFF
TRBV7-2	-	13	-	TRBJ1-3	TGTGCCAGCAGCTTTTCGACAGGCGGCCGTGTGAATTTT	CASSFSTGGRVNF
TRBV19	-	15	-	TRBJ1-4	TGTGCCAGTAGTATTAGGGGAACCGGTAATGAAAAACTGTTTTTT	CASSIRGTGNEKLFF
TRBV6-2/TRBV6-3	-	13	-	TRBJ2-3	TGTGCCAGCAGCCCCGGGACTGAGTATACGCAGTATTTT	CASSPGTEYTQYF
TRBV19	-	14	-	TRBJ2-3	TGTGCCAGTAGTGAGGGGGGGGTGACAGATACGCAGTATTTT	CASSEGGVTDTQYF
TRBV9	-	18	-	TRBJ2-3	TGTGCCAGCAGCGTACAGAAGGGGGGGATATCTAGCACAGATACGCAGTATTTT	CASSVQKGGISSTDTQYF
TRBV11-2	-	13	-	TRBJ1-2	TGTGCCAGCAGCCCAGGGGAAATCTATGGCTACACCTTC	CASSPGEIYGYTF
TRBV7-8	-	14	-	TRBJ1-1	TGTGCCAGCAGCCCTTCTATGAGGGACACTGAAGCTTTCTTT	CASSPSMRDTEAFF
TRBV11-2	-	14	-	TRBJ2-3	TGTGCCAGCAGCTTAGTTATCGGGACAGATACGCAGTATTTT	CASSLVIGTDTQYF
TRBV11-2	-	15	-	TRBJ2-5	TGTGCCAGCAGCTTAGGAGGTCTAGTCGAAGAGACCCAGTACTTC	CASSLGGLVEETQYF
TRBV27	-	13	-	TRBJ1-1	TGTGCCAGCTGGTGGGCGGGGAACACTGAAGCTTTCTTT	CASWWAGNTEAFF
TRBV5-4	-	15	TRBD1	TRBJ1-2	TGTGCCAGCAGCTCCGGACAGGGGGCAACCTATGGCTACACCTTC	CASSSGQGATYGYTF
TRBV11-2	-	15	TRBD1	TRBJ2-7	TGTGCCAGCAACCACCAGACAGGGGGGTCCTACGAGCAGTACTTC	CASNHQTGGSYEQYF
TRBV28	-	13	-	TRBJ1-4	TGTGCCAGCAGTTTATCTTTACTGGAAAAACTGTTTTTT	CASSLSLLEKLFF